This T cell receptor beta chain derives from a study of neurological immune-mediated disorders. TCRdb reprocessed the 5' RACE reads via MiXCR and lists one record per CDR3 protein. The table has about 84,000 distinct CDR3 sequences, about 4.3% seen once. This clonotype was counted only a few times. The sample's time point: longitudinal time-point 3. The TCR sequence derives from a woman between 55 and 75 years old with multiple sclerosis. The sequenced material came from PBMCs.

The CDR3 protein is CASSPDKGRPNYGYTF. The CDR3 region has the DNA TGTGCCAGCTCTCCGGACAAGGGGAGACCTAACTATGGCTACACCTTC. The chain joins TRBV18 to TRBJ1-2, with D possibly being TRBD1 (5 bases). This CDR3 is built from 16 residues. V lost 6 bases, J lost 0 bases, and 17 bases lay in between. The germline CDR1 and CDR2 sequences are KGHSH and LQKENI.